The subject of this entry is one T cell receptor beta chain. Primers used in a second PCR of roughly 6 to 11 cycles were a sample-barcoded 5' primer and a J-beta primer mix. Template switching added a 12-random-nucleotide identifier to every cDNA molecule. TCRdb itself ran the 5' RACE reads through MiXCR, one entry per CDR3 protein. The repertoire holds approximately 800,000 distinct CDR3 sequences, roughly 50% seen once, with under 30% in the top ten. The study isolated at least 6.5 million PBMCs from each sample. Germline CDR1 and CDR2: MNHEY and SVGEGT. After removal of 5 bases from V and 2 bases from J, the junction contained 6 bases not matched to a gene. This CDR3 is 15 amino acids long. The source of the sample is a study of blood T cells in healthy people across ages.

Sequencing was done on a sample of blood. The chain joins TRBV6-2 or TRBV6-3 to TRBJ1-2, with 9 bases matching TRBD1. The sequence derives from a man in his forties in good health. CDR3 region: CASSAPGTGNYGYTF. The CDR3 region has the DNA TGTGCCAGCAGTGCTCCCGGGACAGGGAACTATGGCTACACCTTC.